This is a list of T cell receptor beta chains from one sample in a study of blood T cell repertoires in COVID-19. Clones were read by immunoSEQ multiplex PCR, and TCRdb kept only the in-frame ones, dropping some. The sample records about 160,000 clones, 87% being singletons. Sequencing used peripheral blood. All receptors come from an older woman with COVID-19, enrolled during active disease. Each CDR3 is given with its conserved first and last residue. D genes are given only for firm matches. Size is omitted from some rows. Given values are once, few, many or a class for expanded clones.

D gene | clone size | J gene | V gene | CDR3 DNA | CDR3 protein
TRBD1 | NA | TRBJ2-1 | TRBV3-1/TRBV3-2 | TGTGCCAGCAGCTTCTCCGGGACAGGGGGCCATGAGCAGTTCTTC | CASSFSGTGGHEQFF
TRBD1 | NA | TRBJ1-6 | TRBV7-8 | TGTGCCAGCAGAGGGACAGGCTCCTATAATTCACCCCTCCACTTT | CASRGTGSYNSPLHF
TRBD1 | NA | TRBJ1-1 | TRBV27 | TGTGCCAGCAGTTTAAAGGGGGCAACGAGGGGCACTGAAGCTTTCTTT | CASSLKGATRGTEAFF
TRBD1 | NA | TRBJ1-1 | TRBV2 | TGTGCCAGCAGCCATACAGGGGGCCTGAACACTGAAGCTTTCTTT | CASSHTGGLNTEAFF
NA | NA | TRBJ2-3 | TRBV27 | TGTGCCACACCTCGGAGGAGGGGCAGCACAGATACGCAGTATTTT | CATPRRRGSTDTQYF
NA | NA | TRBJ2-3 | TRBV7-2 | TGTGCCAGCAGCTTAGTTAGGGGGTTCACAGATACGCAGTATTTT | CASSLVRGFTDTQYF
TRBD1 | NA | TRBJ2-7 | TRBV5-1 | TGCGCCAGCAGCTTGGGACAGGGGGGCGGGGAGCAGTACTTC | CASSLGQGGGEQYF
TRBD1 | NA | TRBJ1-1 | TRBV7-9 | TGTGCCAGCAGCTTAATCGATGGACAGGATGTGGGTTTT | CASSLIDGQDVGF
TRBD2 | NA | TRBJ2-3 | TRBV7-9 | TGTGCCAGCAGCTCTACGACTAGCGGGGGCACAGATACGCAGTATTTT | CASSSTTSGGTDTQYF
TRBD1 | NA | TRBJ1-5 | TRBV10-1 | TGCGCCAGCAGCCCGGACAGGGCTTCCAATCAGCCCCAGCATTTT | CASSPDRASNQPQHF
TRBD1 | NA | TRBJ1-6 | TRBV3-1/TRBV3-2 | TGTGCCAGCAGCTCAGGCTACGTACAGGGGGCGCTGAATTCACCCCTCCACTTT | CASSSGYVQGALNSPLHF
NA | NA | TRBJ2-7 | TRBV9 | TGTGCCAGCAGCGTCTCAAGTTCGTCGAGCGAGCAGTACTTC | CASSVSSSSSEQYF
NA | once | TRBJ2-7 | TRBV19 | TGTGCCAGTAGCAATATAGGCCGCGTGGGGCTATCCTACGAGCAGTACTTC | CASSNIGRVGLSYEQYF
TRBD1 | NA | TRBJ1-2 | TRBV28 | TGTGCCAGCAGTACGCCCGGGACAGGGGGCAAAGGCTATGGCTACACCTTC | CASSTPGTGGKGYGYTF
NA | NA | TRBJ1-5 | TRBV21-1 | TGTGCCAGCAACCCAACAGGAAACTATAGCAATCAGCCCCAGCATTTT | CASNPTGNYSNQPQHF
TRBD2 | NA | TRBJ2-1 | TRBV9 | TGTGCCAGCAGCGTCGGACTAGCGGGGGGAGAGCAGTTCTTC | CASSVGLAGGEQFF
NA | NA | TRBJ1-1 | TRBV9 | TGTGCCAGCTCCGCTTCGCAGGCTCGAGTAACCAACACTGAAGCTTTCTTT | CASSASQARVTNTEAFF
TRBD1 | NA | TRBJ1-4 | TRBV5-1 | TGCGCCAGCAGCTTGGCTGGACAGGAAAATGAAAAACTGTTTTTT | CASSLAGQENEKLFF
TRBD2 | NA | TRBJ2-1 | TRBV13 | TGTGCCAGCAGCTCCCCGGGACTAGCGGGGGGGTACAATGAGCAGTTCTTC | CASSSPGLAGGYNEQFF
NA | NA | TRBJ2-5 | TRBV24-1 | TGTGCCACCAGTGATTCACACTCCAGGGGAAGGTGGACCCAGTACTTC | CATSDSHSRGRWTQYF
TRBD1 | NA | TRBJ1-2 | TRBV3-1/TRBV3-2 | TGTGCCAGCAGCCAAGCCGTTCCGACGAAACAGGGGGATAGGTACACCTTC | CASSQAVPTKQGDRYTF
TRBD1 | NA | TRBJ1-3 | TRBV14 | TGTGCCAGCAGCATAACTACAGGGGGCTACGGAAACACCATATATTTT | CASSITTGGYGNTIYF
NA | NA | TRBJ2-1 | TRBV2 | TGTGCCAGCAGTGAAGCACAGGGCGCTCTCAATGAGCAGTTCTTC | CASSEAQGALNEQFF
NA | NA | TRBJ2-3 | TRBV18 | TGTGCCAGCTCACCTAAGACAGGGCGGGGAGATACGCAGTATTTT | CASSPKTGRGDTQYF
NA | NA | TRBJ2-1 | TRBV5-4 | TGTGCCAGCAGCTTGGGTCAGGGGTCCTACAATGAGCAGTTCTTC | CASSLGQGSYNEQFF
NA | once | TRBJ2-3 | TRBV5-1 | TGCGCCAGCAGCTTGTCTATCGCGCAGGGCACAGATACGCAGTATTTT | CASSLSIAQGTDTQYF
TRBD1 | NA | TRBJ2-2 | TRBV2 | TGTGCCAGTACAGGGGTTGCGACCGGGGAGCTGTTTTTT | CASTGVATGELFF
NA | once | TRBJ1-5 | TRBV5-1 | TGCGCCAGCAGCTTGGCAGGGGAACGCAATCAGCCCCAGCATTTT | CASSLAGERNQPQHF
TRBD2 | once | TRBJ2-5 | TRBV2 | TGTGCCAGCAGTCCTAGCGGTGGGTCCCAGGAGACCCAGTACTTC | CASSPSGGSQETQYF
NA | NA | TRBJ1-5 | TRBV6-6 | TGTGCCAGCAGAGGCCAGGGAGGGAGCAATCAGCCCCAGCATTTT | CASRGQGGSNQPQHF
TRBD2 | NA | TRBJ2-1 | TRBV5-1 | TGCGCCAGCAGCTTGTCGGGGGGGCAGTACAATGAGCAGTTCTTC | CASSLSGGQYNEQFF
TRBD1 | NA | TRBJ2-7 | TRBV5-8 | TGTGCCAGCATCAACCCCGGGACAGGCTCCTACGAGCAGTACTTC | CASINPGTGSYEQYF
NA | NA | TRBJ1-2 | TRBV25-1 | TGTGCCAGCAGTGAATATTTACAGGGTGAAGGCTACACCTTC | CASSEYLQGEGYTF
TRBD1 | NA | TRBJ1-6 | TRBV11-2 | TGTGCCAGCAGCTTAGCCGGGACAGGGGGTTCACCCCTCCACTTT | CASSLAGTGGSPLHF
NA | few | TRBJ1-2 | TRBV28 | TGTGCCAGCAGTATGGGGCAGCGAATATCTAACTATGGCTACACCTTC | CASSMGQRISNYGYTF
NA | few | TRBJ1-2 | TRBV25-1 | TGTGCCAGCCACAGGGAAAACTATGGCTACACCTTC | CASHRENYGYTF
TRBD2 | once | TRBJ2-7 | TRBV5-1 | TGCGCCAGCAGCTTGGATAGGACTAGCGGTACCTACGAGCAGTACTTC | CASSLDRTSGTYEQYF
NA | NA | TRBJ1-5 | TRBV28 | TGTGCCAGCAGTCGTCTAGGGGGTGGGGATAATCAGCCCCAGCATTTT | CASSRLGGGDNQPQHF
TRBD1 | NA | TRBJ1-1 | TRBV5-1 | TGCGCCAGCAGCATGACAGGGTTGAACACTGAAGCTTTCTTT | CASSMTGLNTEAFF
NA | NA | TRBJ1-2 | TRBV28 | TGTGCCAGCACCAGCGGTGGGGTCTATGGCTACACCTTC | CASTSGGVYGYTF
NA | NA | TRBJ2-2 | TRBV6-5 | TGTGCCAGCAGTTACTCGGGCGGGGATGGGACCGGGGAGCTGTTTTTT | CASSYSGGDGTGELFF
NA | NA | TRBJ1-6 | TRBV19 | TGTGCCAGTAAGGGAAGGGTGGGAGGTGATTCACCCCTCCACTTT | CASKGRVGGDSPLHF